This TCR beta chain was identified in a study of T cell responses to AZD1222 COVID-19 vaccine (dated by TCRdb to 2020 to 2022). Some background on the complete study: AZD1222 recipients with second doses at about 4 weeks or about 12 weeks were pooled, because spike-specific TCR depth and breadth did not differ between schedules. Trial participants were enrolled into age subgroups of 18-55, 56-69 and 70-plus years, which contained about 150, 27 and 61 TCR-sequenced participants, respectively. TCR sequencing covered some 250 trial participants: about 210 given two doses of AZD1222 and around 26 given two doses of MenACWY control vaccine. Points the paper makes about the study in general: Conclusions about previously exposed vaccinees were limited because only six AZD1222 recipients were SARS-CoV-2 seropositive at baseline. Nearly half of unique spike-specific TCRs reportedly recognized epitopes outside regions mutated in the B.1.351 and B.1.1.7 variants. CD4 TCRs associated with the vaccine covered the entire spike protein, and the dominant responses were in regions 160-218 and 743-854. Because no day 14 peak-response samples were available, the repertoires could be characterized only after the peak T cell response. The 56-69-year group was small, and its depth increase did not reach significance, likely because of low power. Participants were mostly white British, with more females than males. The authors suggested clonal diversity may have been underestimated. Spike-specific TCR breadth and depth rose significantly after two AZD1222 doses compared with day 0 and with MenACWY recipients.

Comment on this clone: The specificity of this receptor is unknown. Per-base qualities were not stored, and no clone one base away is much larger.

The germline V gene sets CDR1 to LGHNA and CDR2 to YNFKEQ. The CDR3, from cysteine to phenylalanine, totals 14 residues. Only the CDR3 region is kept as DNA, spanning 42 bases read in frame from base 1. V lost 2 bases and J lost 6 bases, and the count of bases not matched to a germline gene is 6. The CDR3 regions of human TCRbeta chains were analyzed by immunosequencing. Per the source publication's procedure: TCRs in the repertoires were matched against a reference library of SARS-CoV-2-specific TCRs that had been generated with the MIRA antigen-specificity platform. Breadth was defined as the fraction of unique TCRs that were SARS-CoV-2-associated, and depth was defined as the fraction of total T cells that were SARS-CoV-2-associated. Using the MIRA data, every spike-specific TCR was mapped to the spike region that the TCR reacted to and assigned to either a CD4 or a CD8 class. Log10-transformed breadth and depth values were compared by one-way ANOVA with Sidak's multiple comparisons tests. In its TCRdb copy, this immuneACCESS table keeps in-frame sequences only and misses some clones. Where compared with another copy, unresolved V genes explain less than half of these, and the others have no known cause. V and J calls and clone size are copied from that table; D and trimming were computed from the DNA. The sample table holds some 92,000 clones, of which roughly nine tenths were seen once. The biggest ten clones account for around 8.1% of the sample.

What this sample's time point label stands for: baseline before first vaccination. Samples from vaccinated people were obtained from the UK trials COV001 and COV002, which included a single-blind randomized controlled phase 2/3 trial of AZD1222 (ChAdOx1 nCoV-19) in healthy adults. For TCRbeta chain sequencing, PBMC samples were collected from trial participants at day 0 and at day 28 after the second dose. This sequence uses TRBV4-2 and TRBJ1-1; a stretch of 7 junction bases matches TRBD1. This specimen consisted of peripheral blood, obtained on day 0 of AZD1222 vaccination. The receptor's source is an adult in good health. The CDR3 in this case is CASSQQGVMAEAFF. The DNA is as follows: TGTGCCAGCAGCCAACAGGGGGTCATGGCTGAAGCTTTCTTT.